This entry features one T cell receptor beta chain sequence. This specimen comes from a study of T-cell reconstitution after alpha-beta-depleted transplantation in children. The CDR3 extends over 14 amino acids. Trimming removed 10 bases from V and 6 bases from J, with 18 bases in between. The germline gives CDR1 ENHRY, CDR2 SYGVKD. Unique molecular identifiers were used to barcode this TCRbeta library. TCRdb reanalysed the PCR reads using MiXCR and keeps one entry per CDR3 protein. Of about 980,000 distinct CDR3 sequences in the sample, roughly 29% were seen once. Here the sequenced sample was PBMCs, mostly from graft donor cells, taken 360 days after TCRalphabeta/CD19-depleted stem cell transplant. The origin of this receptor is a boy in the first two years of life who had a stem cell transplant for SCID, so the T cells may come from the graft donor. The chain carries TRBV10-3 and TRBJ2-2; the D gene is possibly TRBD1 (5 bases). The CDR3 nucleotides are TGTGCCACCAAGGCTCAGGGATTTTCCGGGGAGCTGTTTTTT. Residues: CATKAQGFSGELFF.